Below, one T cell receptor (beta chain) is given with its context. No cognate antigen has been identified for it. The input lacks base qualities; no much larger clone sits a single base away. The CDR3 sequence holds 16 residues, the cysteine and phenylalanine included. Of the read, only the CDR3 DNA is kept; its 48 bases are in frame from base 1. CDR1 and CDR2 are drawn from the germline V gene (reference sequence): MNHNY, SVGAGI. V is trimmed back by 5 bases and J by 3 bases, and the junction contains 7 bases that no gene match accounts for. The collaborating institutions used their own protocols to collect whole blood in K2EDTA tubes. For TCRbeta analysis, collaborators shipped samples in one of three forms: frozen whole blood, isolated PBMCs, or DNA extracted from either of those sample types. TCRbeta CDR3 regions were amplified from genomic DNA by means of the immunoSEQ Assay, a bias-controlled multiplex PCR. For the original study's pipeline: Within the assay, amplification of reference gene primers was used to estimate how many nucleated cells each sample contained. To quantify the absolute abundance of each unique TCRbeta CDR3 rearrangement, sequence reads were collapsed and filtered. Productive Simpson clonality was computed per sample as the square root of Simpson's diversity index over productive rearrangements. TCRdb stores this immuneACCESS table with in-frame sequences only. Part of the clones is absent; in the studies checked, under half of the shortfall reflects unresolved V genes, and no reason is known for the rest. V and J calls and clone size are copied from that table; D and trimming were computed from the DNA. This sample comprises under 130,000 clones, about 86% of them detected only once. The ten largest clones capture less than 4% of the sample.

The data are from a study of blood T cell repertoires in COVID-19 (TCRdb year 2020). Describing the broader study: Collaborator samples came from the United States, Italy and Spain and covered acute and convalescent phases of COVID-19. A de-identified subject ID, COVID-19 status, age in years and sex were almost always included in the sample metadata. The samples were drawn from the first 160 participants of the ongoing ImmuneRACE study and from some 1,300 subjects provided by 6 global collaborators. The repertoires were made available in a free public database intended to serve as a resource for research on the immune response to SARS-CoV-2. HLA class I and class II types, where available, came from metadata supplied by the sample provider rather than from assay-based typing. The material from the prospective study consisted of cDNA or gDNA derived from T cells, B-cell-depleted T cells, or PBMCs. Subjects who had been exposed to COVID-19, were actively infected with it, or had recovered from it provided the deeply sampled blood TCRbeta repertoires that made up the dataset. Overall study outcomes, separate from this receptor: Clinical and demographic metadata were provided uncurated, with the amount varying by source and participant.

The material sequenced was peripheral blood. The sequence derives from a human donor in a cohort sampled during active COVID-19. This chain is built from TRBV6-6 and TRBJ2-1; TRBD2 matches 10 bases in the middle. The CDR3 amino acid sequence is: CASSPQAGGLYNEQFF. Here is the DNA: TGTGCCAGCAGTCCCCAAGCGGGAGGGCTCTACAATGAGCAGTTCTTC.